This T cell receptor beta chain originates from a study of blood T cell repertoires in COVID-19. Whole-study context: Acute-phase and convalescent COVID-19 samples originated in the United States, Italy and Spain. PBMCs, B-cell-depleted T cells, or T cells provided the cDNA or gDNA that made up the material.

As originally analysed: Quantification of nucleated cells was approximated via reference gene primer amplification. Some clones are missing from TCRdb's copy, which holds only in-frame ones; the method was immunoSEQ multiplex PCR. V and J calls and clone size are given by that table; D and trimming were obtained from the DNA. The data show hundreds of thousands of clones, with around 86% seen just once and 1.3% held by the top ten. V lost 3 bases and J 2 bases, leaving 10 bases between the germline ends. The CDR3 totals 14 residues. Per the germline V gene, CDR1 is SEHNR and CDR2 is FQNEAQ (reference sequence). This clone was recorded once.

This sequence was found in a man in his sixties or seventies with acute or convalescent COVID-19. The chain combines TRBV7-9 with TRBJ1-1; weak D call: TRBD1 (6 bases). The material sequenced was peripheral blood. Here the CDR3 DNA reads TGTGCCAGCAGCTTCGGACAGATCAACACTGAAGCTTTCTTT. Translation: CASSFGQINTEAFF.